These 26 T cell receptor beta chains share one sample of origin, sequenced in a study of tumor-infiltrating lymphocytes in primary liver carcinoma (dated by TCRdb to about 2017). TCRdb records Illumina HiSeq 2500 as the sequencer. TCRbeta-specific cDNA was reverse-transcribed from roughly 500 ng total RNA using a constant-region primer and ProtoScript II reverse transcriptase. Three nested multiplex PCR rounds, following a slightly modified ARM-PCR procedure, were used to build the TCRbeta libraries. The first two PCR rounds used multiplex TRBV1-TRBV30 forward primers with a Cbeta reverse primer, each for about 10 cycles. TCRdb's own reprocessing of the public reads used fastp at Q25 and MiXCR and kept productive beta chains. Rows with a matching CDR3 protein are joined into one entry that keeps the most common DNA and genes. The sample has 300,000 to 350,000 distinct CDR3 sequences on record, less than 70% of them singletons. The top ten hold 5.5% to 8% of the sample.

TRIzol reagent was used to extract blood RNA from unsorted whole blood, while the DNeasy Blood & Tissue kit provided the germline DNA. The sample taken for sequencing was peripheral blood. The origin of the receptors is a man in his forties with primary liver carcinoma and hepatitis B virus infection.

This clonotype was counted at least ten times. V usage is TRBV6-1 and J usage is TRBJ1-5, with D tentatively TRBD1 (6 bases). With 6 bases removed from V and 1 base from J, the gap between germline ends came to 16 bases. CDR3 length equals 16 residues. Germline assignment: CDR1 MNHNS and CDR2 SASEGT. CDR3 sequence reads: CASRSWGQASNQPQHF. CDR3 bases: TGTGCCAGCAGAAGTTGGGGGCAGGCGAGCAATCAGCCCCAGCATTTT.

Only a few counts were recorded for this clonotype. This chain links TRBV12-3 or TRBV12-4 with TRBJ2-1; D uncertain. V lost 3 bases, J lost 10 bases, and 13 bases lay in between. CDR3 length equals 13 residues. The DNA for the CDR3 is TGTGCCAGCAGTTTCGGGCAGCCTGGCGAGCAGTTCTTC. It encodes CASSFGQPGEQFF.

The CDR3 region is CASRPRNGWVSTGELFF. For the CDR3, the DNA is TGTGCCAGCAGACCAAGGAACGGGTGGGTCTCCACAGGGGAGCTGTTTTTT. This chain links TRBV6-1 with TRBJ2-2; no clear D. Germline V lookup: CDR1 MNHNS, CDR2 SASEGT. V shed 6 bases and J shed 8 bases, with 25 bases lying between them. CDR3 length: 17 residues.

The rearrangement links TRBV5-1 to TRBJ2-3; TRBD1 agrees at 8 bases. V lost 4 bases, J lost 1 base, and 17 bases stayed unmatched. Germline CDR1 reads SGHRS; CDR2 reads YFSETQ. The CDR3 covers 19 residues. In DNA, the CDR3 is TGCGCCAGCAGCCCTCGTCCCTGGACAGGGTCTCAGGGCACAGATACGCAGTATTTT. It translates to CASSPRPWTGSQGTDTQYF.

With regard to this clonotype: A much larger clone lies one base from this, so it may be a read error. The V gene is TRBV6-5, the J gene TRBJ1-1; no clear D. CDR1 and CDR2 (germline): MNHEY, SVGAGI. The CDR3 is made up of 13 amino acids. The DNA for the CDR3 is TGTGACAGCAGTTACGTTGGGGACACTGAAGCTTTCTTT. The encoded protein is CDSSYVGDTEAFF.

This clonotype was seen ten or more times. This chain uses TRBV6-6 with TRBJ2-7; D is possibly TRBD1 (6 bases). V was cut by 2 bases and J by 3 bases, with 11 bases left in between. The germline CDR1 and CDR2 sequences are MNHNY and SVGAGI (reference sequence). This CDR3 spans 14 amino acids. CDR3 protein: CASSYTKQGYEQYF. CDR3 in DNA: TGTGCCAGCAGTTACACAAAACAGGGCTACGAGCAGTACTTC.

This clonotype was detected only once. A single base separates this from a much larger clone, so it may be a read error. The CDR3 carries no conserved terminal phenylalanine or tryptophan, so it likely arises from a read error. V and J are TRBV4-2 and TRBJ2-3; 7 nucleotides match TRBD1. Germline trimming cut 1 base from V and 2 bases from J; bases unmatched to any gene: 9. Germline V lookup: CDR1 LGHNA, CDR2 YNFKEQ. The CDR3 has 17 amino acids. The CDR3 sequence: CASSQVEQGPLTDTQYL. The CDR3 bases are TGTGCCAGCAGCCAAGTGGAACAGGGGCCCCTCACAGATACGCAGTATCTT.

In the case of this clonotype: A much more abundant neighbour one base away suggests this may be a read error. V gene TRBV6-5 combines with J gene TRBJ1-2, with 7 bases aligning to TRBD1. This CDR3 has 14 residues. V gave up 8 bases and J gave up 2 bases; unmatched junction bases: 8. Germline values: CDR1 MNHEY, CDR2 SVGAGI. For the CDR3, the DNA is TGTGCCAGCCAACCTTTGGGACAGAACTATGGCTACACCTTC. Translated: CASQPLGQNYGYTF.

V is TRBV5-1 and J is TRBJ1-1; tentatively, D is TRBD1 (6 bases). The CDR3 has 14 residues. Trimming took 4 bases from V and 6 from J, leaving 16 bases between them. Germline V gene data show CDR1 as SGHRS and CDR2 as YFSETQ. The chain's CDR3 is CASSPGGGKAEAFF. The CDR3 bases are TGCGCCAGCAGCCCGGGAGGGGGTAAGGCTGAAGCTTTCTTT. The variable domain in full, with the rest retrieved from reference TRBV5-1 and TRBJ1-1, is KAGVTQTPRYLIKTRGQQVTLSCSPISGHRSVSWYQQTPGQGLQFLFEYFSETQRNKGNFPGRFSGRQFSNSRSEMNVSTLELGDSALYLCASSPGGGKAEAFFGQGTRLTVV.

This sequence joins TRBV11-2 and TRBJ2-2, with a weak D call TRBD2 (5 bases). This CDR3 contains 14 residues. The ends were cut back, 7 bases at V and 17 bases at J, with 26 bases in the middle. Germline loops: CDR1 SGHAT, CDR2 FQNNGV. CDR3 in amino acids: CASNFEGWAVVLFF. CDR3 sequence (DNA): TGTGCCAGCAACTTTGAGGGTTGGGCCGTGGTGCTATTTTTT.

Notes on this clonotype: Possible read error: a much larger clone is one base away. The chain recombines TRBV4-3 with TRBJ1-2, with TRBD1 matching 8 bases. The CDR3 runs 16 residues. The germline CDR1 and CDR2 sequences are LGHNA and YSLEER. The CDR3 DNA reads TGCGCCAGCAACCAAGACGCGACAGGGGAGAACTATGGCTACACCTTC. Amino acid sequence: CASNQDATGENYGYTF.

In its sample, this clonotype was seen many times. The genes are TRBV5-1 and TRBJ2-5, with 7 bases aligning to TRBD2. Germline V gene lookup returns CDR1 SGHRS and CDR2 YFSETQ. The CDR3 has 14 residues. Trimming removed 1 base from V and 2 bases from J; junction bases left unmatched: 2. The CDR3 DNA reads TGCGCCAGCAGCTTGACTAGCGCTCAAGAGACCCAGTACTTC. It codes for CASSLTSAQETQYF.

For this clonotype: The junction shows a germline mismatch at one end, possibly a read error. V usage is TRBV5-4 and J usage is TRBJ2-1, with D possibly TRBD1 on 6 matching bases. Germline loops: CDR1 SGHNT, CDR2 YYREEE (reference sequence). The length of the CDR3 is 15 residues. The CDR3 bases are TGTGCCAGCAACTTGCAGGGGACATGCTACAATGAGCAGTTCTTC. Translation: CASNLQGTCYNEQFF.

This clonotype was detected many times. The V call is TRBV4-3, the J call TRBJ2-1; D remains ambiguous. Trimming pared 0 bases from V and 0 bases from J, leaving 12 bases between. The CDR3 spans 17 residues. Germline V gives CDR1 LGHNA, CDR2 YSLEER. The CDR3 region is CASSQDLMTISYNEQFF. In DNA form, the CDR3 reads TGCGCCAGCAGCCAAGATCTTATGACGATCTCCTACAATGAGCAGTTCTTC.

Of note for this clonotype: This may be a read error, as it is one base from a much larger clone. This chain connects TRBV12-3 or TRBV12-4 to TRBJ2-7; a possible D gene is TRBD2 (5 bases). The CDR3 consists of 13 residues. V lost 6 bases, J lost 7 bases, and 16 bases lay in between. Here the CDR3 reads CASRSADSGEQYF. CDR3 in DNA: TGTGCCAGCAGATCGGCTGATTCGGGGGAGCAGTACTTC.

As regards this clonotype: A clone one base away is much larger, so this may be a read error. V gene TRBV5-5 combines with J gene TRBJ2-5; D might be TRBD1 or TRBD2, each matching 5 bases. Germline V CDR1 and CDR2: SGHKS, YYEKEE (reference sequence). Trimming shortened V by 4 bases and J by 4 bases, and 14 bases separated the two germline ends. CDR3 length: 14 amino acids. The CDR3 region has the DNA TGTGCCAGCAGCCGCCGGGACGAAAGAGAGACCCAGTACTTC. Translated, it gives CASSRRDERETQYF.

About this clonotype itself: This may arise from a read error, as a much more abundant clone is one base away. The rearrangement uses TRBV6-5 and TRBJ2-2; perhaps TRBD2 as D (5 bases). The CDR3 spans 13 residues. Germline V gives CDR1 MNHEY, CDR2 SVGAGI. In DNA, the CDR3 is TGTGCCAGCACCCGGGATCTCACCGGGGAGCAGTTTTTT. Its translation: CASTRDLTGEQFF.

About this clonotype itself: Being one base from a much bigger clone, this may be a read error. The CDR3 DNA is TGTGCCATCACTGGACGGATCTCTGGAAACACCATATATTTT. Translation gives CAITGRISGNTIYF. The chain has TRBV10-3 and TRBJ1-3; no firm D call. CDR3 length: 14 residues. Deletions cut 7 bases from V and 0 bases from J, with 10 bases between. The V gene's germline CDR1 is ENHRY and CDR2 SYGVKD.

On this clonotype: A read error is possible here, since a much larger clone lies one base away. The V call is TRBV29-1, the J call TRBJ2-3, with TRBD1 as a possible D gene (5 bases). Germline V gene data show CDR1 as SQVTM and CDR2 as ANQGSEA. This CDR3 region has 15 residues. The CDR3 loop reads CNVEGEASEVDTQYF. The CDR3 DNA sequence: TGCAACGTTGAAGGGGAAGCGTCAGAGGTAGATACGCAGTATTTT.

In the case of this clonotype: A much larger clone is a single base away; this may be a read error. The rearrangement uses TRBV6-5 and TRBJ2-1; 12 nucleotides line up with TRBD2. The germline V gene encodes CDR1 MNHEY and CDR2 SVGAGI. This CDR3 comprises 15 residues. The chain's CDR3 is CACSFRLAGVNEQFF. CDR3 nucleotide sequence: TGTGCCTGCAGTTTCCGACTAGCGGGAGTAAATGAGCAGTTCTTC.

This clonotype came up many times. The CDR3 reads CASSRTFSGNTIYF. In nucleotides, the CDR3 is TGTGCCAGCAGCCGGACATTTTCTGGAAACACCATATATTTT. V and J are TRBV12-3 or TRBV12-4 and TRBJ1-3; D perhaps matches TRBD1 (5 bases). There are 14 residues in the CDR3. Trimming removed 6 bases from V and 1 base from J, with 10 bases in between.

In the case of this clonotype: A much larger clone lies one base from this, so it may be a read error. The chain recombines TRBV29-1 with TRBJ1-3, with D uncertain. The CDR3 consists of 14 residues. Germline CDR1 and CDR2: SQVTM and ANQGSEA. CDR3 sequence reads: CSVEGSSSGNTICF. In DNA, the CDR3 is TGCAGCGTTGAGGGGTCAAGCTCTGGAAACACCATATGTTTT. The full variable domain, with the rest looked up from reference TRBV29-1 and TRBJ1-3, is SAVISQKPSRDICQRGTSLTIQCQVDSQVTMMFWYRQQPGQSLTLIATANQGSEATYESGFVIDKFPISRPNLTFSTLTVSNMSPEDSSIYLCSVEGSSSGNTICFGEGSWLTVV.

With regard to this clonotype: A much larger clone lies a single base off, so this may be a read error. The chain combines TRBV12-3 or TRBV12-4 with TRBJ2-5; no reliable D call. V was trimmed by 8 bases and J by 7 bases, leaving 17 bases between them. The CDR3 covers 13 residues. The CDR3 sequence is CASGVVRKGTQYF. CDR3 DNA: TGTGCCAGCGGTGTGGTCCGGAAAGGGACCCAGTACTTC.

The chain links TRBV11-1 to TRBJ2-7; TRBD2 matches at 12 bases. CDR3 size: 12 residues. CDR1 and CDR2 from the germline V gene are SGHAT and FQDESV (reference sequence). The trim removed 5 bases at V and 13 bases at J, leaving 6 bases unmatched. Written as DNA, the CDR3 is TGTGCCAGCAGCCCAACTAGCGGGAGGACATACTTC. It specifies CASSPTSGRTYF. The whole variable domain, remainder taken from reference TRBV11-1 and TRBJ2-7, is EAEVAQSPRYKITEKSQAVAFWCDPISGHATLYWYRQILGQGPELLVQFQDESVVDDSQLPKDRFSAERLKGVDSTLKIQPAELGDSAMYLCASSPTSGRTYFGPGTRLTVT.

The V and J genes are TRBV14 and TRBJ2-2, with 10 bases matching TRBD1. Germline trimming cut 0 bases from V and 6 bases from J; bases unmatched to any gene: 10. Germline CDR1 SGHDN, CDR2 FVKESK. This CDR3 is built from 18 residues. CDR3 amino acids: CASSQDWKWDRGPGELFF. CDR3 bases: TGTGCCAGCAGCCAAGATTGGAAGTGGGACAGGGGCCCCGGGGAGCTGTTTTTT.

A remark on this clonotype: One base away lies a much larger clone, so this may be a sequencing read error. The V call is TRBV13, the J call TRBJ2-7, with D uncertain. The CDR3 is 11 amino acids. Germline lookup yields CDR1 PRHDT and CDR2 FYEKMQ (reference sequence). The CDR3 here is CAGSYGREQYF. CDR3 DNA: TGTGCCGGCAGCTACGGCCGAGAGCAGTACTTC.